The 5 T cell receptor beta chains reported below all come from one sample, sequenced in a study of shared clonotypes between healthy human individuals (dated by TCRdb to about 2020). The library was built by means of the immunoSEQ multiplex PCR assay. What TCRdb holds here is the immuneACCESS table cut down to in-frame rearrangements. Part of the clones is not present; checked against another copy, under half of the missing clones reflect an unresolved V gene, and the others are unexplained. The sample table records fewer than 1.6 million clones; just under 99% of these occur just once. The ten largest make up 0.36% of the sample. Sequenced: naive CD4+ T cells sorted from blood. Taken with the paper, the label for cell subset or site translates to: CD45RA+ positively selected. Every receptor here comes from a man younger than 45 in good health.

CDR3 protein: CATSRVTVNNEQFF. CDR3 coding DNA: TGTGCCACCAGCAGAGTGACAGTAAATAATGAGCAGTTCTTC. The gene calls are TRBV15 and TRBJ2-1, with a possible D match to TRBD1 (5 bases). The CDR3 has 14 amino acids. V lost 1 base, J lost 7 bases, and 11 bases lay in between. The germline gives CDR1 LNHNV, CDR2 YYDKDF (reference sequence).

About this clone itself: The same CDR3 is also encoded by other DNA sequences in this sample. DNA for the CDR3: TGCGCCAGCAGCTTGGATCGGGAGGGAGAAAAACTGTTTTTT. It specifies CASSLDREGEKLFF. The J gene is TRBJ1-4, the V gene TRBV5-1; the D is unclear. The V gene's germline CDR1 is SGHRS and CDR2 YFSETQ. The CDR3 runs 14 residues. With 0 bases removed from V and 8 bases from J, the gap between germline ends came to 11 bases.

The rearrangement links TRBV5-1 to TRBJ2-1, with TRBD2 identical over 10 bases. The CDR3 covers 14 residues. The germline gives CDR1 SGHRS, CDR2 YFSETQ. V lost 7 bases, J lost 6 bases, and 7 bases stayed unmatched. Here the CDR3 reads CASSSGRASNEQFF. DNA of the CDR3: TGCGCCAGCTCCAGCGGGAGGGCCTCCAATGAGCAGTTCTTC. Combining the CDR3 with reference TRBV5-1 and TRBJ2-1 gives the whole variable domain KAGVTQTPRYLIKTRGQQVTLSCSPISGHRSVSWYQQTPGQGLQFLFEYFSETQRNKGNFPGRFSGRQFSNSRSEMNVSTLELGDSALYLCASSSGRASNEQFFGPGTRLTVL.

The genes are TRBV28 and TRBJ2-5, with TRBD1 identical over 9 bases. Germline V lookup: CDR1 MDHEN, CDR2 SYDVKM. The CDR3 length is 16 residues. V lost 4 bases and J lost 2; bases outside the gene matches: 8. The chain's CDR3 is CASSSVPGQGQETQYF. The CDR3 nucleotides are TGTGCCAGCAGTTCCGTCCCGGGACAGGGTCAAGAGACCCAGTACTTC.

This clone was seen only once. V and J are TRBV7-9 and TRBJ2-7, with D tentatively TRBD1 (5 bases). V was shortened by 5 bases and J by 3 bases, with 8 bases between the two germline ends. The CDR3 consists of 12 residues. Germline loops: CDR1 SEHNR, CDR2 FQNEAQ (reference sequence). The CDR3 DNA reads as TGTGCCAGCAGCGCAGGGTACTACGAGCAGTACTTC. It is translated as CASSAGYYEQYF.